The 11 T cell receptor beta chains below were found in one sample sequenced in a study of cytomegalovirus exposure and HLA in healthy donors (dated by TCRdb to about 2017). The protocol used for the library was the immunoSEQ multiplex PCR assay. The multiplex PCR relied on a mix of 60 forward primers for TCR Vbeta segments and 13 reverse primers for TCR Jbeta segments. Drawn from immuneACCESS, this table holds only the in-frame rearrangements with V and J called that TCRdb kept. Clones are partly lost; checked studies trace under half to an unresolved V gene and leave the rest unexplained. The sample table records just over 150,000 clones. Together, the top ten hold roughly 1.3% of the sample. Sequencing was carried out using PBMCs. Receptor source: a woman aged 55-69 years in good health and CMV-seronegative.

The CDR3 bases are TGTGCCAGCAGCCCTTCGCGGTACAGGGACGAGCAGTACTTC. Residues: CASSPSRYRDEQYF. This chain connects TRBV7-6 to TRBJ2-7, with D perhaps matching TRBD1 (6 bases). Germline-derived CDR1 and CDR2 are SGHVS and FNYEAQ. Trimming took 5 bases from V and 5 from J, leaving 16 bases between them. This CDR3 comprises 14 residues.

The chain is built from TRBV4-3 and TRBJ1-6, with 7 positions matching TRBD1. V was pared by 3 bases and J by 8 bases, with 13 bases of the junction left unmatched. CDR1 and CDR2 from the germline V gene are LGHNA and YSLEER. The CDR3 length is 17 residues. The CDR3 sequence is CASSHKWDSPRDSPLHF. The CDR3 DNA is TGCGCCAGCAGCCACAAATGGGACAGTCCACGCGATTCACCCCTCCACTTT.

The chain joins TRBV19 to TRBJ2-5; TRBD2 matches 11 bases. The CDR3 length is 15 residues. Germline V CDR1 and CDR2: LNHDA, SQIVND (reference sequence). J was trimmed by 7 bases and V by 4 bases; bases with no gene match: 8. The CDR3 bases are TGTGCCAGTAGTACACAGACTAGCGGGAAGAGGACCCAGTACTTC. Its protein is CASSTQTSGKRTQYF.

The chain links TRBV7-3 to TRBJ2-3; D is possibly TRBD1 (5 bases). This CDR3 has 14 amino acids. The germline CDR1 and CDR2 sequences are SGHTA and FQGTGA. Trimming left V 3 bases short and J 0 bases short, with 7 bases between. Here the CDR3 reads CASSFTGSTDTQYF. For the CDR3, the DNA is TGTGCCAGCAGCTTTACAGGAAGCACAGATACGCAGTATTTT. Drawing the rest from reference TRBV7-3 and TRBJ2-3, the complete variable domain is GAGVSQTPSNKVTEKGKYVELRCDPISGHTALYWYRQSLGQGPEFLIYFQGTGAADDSGLPNDRFFAVRPEGSVSTLKIQRTERGDSAVYLCASSFTGSTDTQYFGPGTRLTVL.

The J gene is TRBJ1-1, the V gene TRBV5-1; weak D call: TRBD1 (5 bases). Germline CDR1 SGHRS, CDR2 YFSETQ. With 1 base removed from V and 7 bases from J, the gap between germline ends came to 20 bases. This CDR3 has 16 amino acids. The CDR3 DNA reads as TGCGCCAGCAGCTTGCCCTCGGGACTAACCAGGAGTGAAGCTTTCTTT. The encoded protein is CASSLPSGLTRSEAFF. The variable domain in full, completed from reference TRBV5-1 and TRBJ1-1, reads KAGVTQTPRYLIKTRGQQVTLSCSPISGHRSVSWYQQTPGQGLQFLFEYFSETQRNKGNFPGRFSGRQFSNSRSEMNVSTLELGDSALYLCASSLPSGLTRSEAFFGQGTRLTVV.

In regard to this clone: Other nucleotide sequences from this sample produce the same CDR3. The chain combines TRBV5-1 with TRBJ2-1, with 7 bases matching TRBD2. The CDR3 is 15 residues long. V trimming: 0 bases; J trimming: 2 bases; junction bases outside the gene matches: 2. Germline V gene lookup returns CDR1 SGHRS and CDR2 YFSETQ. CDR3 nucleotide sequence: TGCGCCAGCAGCTTGGTGGGGGGGACCTACAATGAGCAGTTCTTC. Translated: CASSLVGGTYNEQFF.

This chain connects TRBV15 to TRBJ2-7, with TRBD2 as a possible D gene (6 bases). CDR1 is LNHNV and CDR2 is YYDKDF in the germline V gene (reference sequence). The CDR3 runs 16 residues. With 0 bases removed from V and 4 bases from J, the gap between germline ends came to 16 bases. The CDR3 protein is CATSRDGGAEGYEQYF. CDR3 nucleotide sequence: TGTGCCACCAGCAGAGATGGAGGGGCCGAGGGGTACGAGCAGTACTTC.

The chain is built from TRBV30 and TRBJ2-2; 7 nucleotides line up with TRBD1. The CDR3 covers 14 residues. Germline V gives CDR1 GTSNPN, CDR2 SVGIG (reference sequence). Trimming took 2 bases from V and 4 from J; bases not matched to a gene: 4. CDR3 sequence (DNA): TGTGCCTGGAGTTGGGACAGTTCCACCGGGGAGCTGTTTTTT. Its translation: CAWSWDSSTGELFF.

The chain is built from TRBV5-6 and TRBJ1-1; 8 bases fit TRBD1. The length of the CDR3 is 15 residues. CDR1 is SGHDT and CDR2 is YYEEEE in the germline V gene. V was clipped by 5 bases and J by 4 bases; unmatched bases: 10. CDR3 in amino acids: CASSKDRVEGTEAFF. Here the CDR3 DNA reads TGTGCCAGCAGTAAGGACAGGGTGGAGGGCACTGAAGCTTTCTTT.

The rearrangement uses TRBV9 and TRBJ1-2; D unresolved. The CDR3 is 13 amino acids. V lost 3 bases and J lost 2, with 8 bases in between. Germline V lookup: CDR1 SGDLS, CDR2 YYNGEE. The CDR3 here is CASSARFNYGYTF. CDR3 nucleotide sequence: TGTGCCAGCAGCGCCAGATTCAACTATGGCTACACCTTC. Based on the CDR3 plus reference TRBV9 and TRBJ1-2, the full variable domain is DSGVTQTPKHLITATGQRVTLRCSPRSGDLSVYWYQQSLDQGLQFLIQYYNGEERAKGNILERFSAQQFPDLHSELNLSSLELGDSALYFCASSARFNYGYTFGSGTRLTVV.

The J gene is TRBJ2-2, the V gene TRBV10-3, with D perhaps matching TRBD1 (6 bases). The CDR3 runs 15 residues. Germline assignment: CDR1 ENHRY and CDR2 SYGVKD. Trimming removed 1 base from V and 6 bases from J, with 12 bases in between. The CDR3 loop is CAISEFDRKSGELFF. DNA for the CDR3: TGTGCCATCAGTGAGTTCGACAGGAAGTCCGGGGAGCTGTTTTTT.